The 9 T cell receptor beta chains below were found in one sample sequenced in a study of T cell repertoires in cytomegalovirus infection (dated by TCRdb to between 2018 and 2020). In the paper's terms, the treatment or condition label means: in vitro stimulation with specific CMV peptide epitopes to enrich CMV-specific T cells. The sequencer listed for this sample is Illumina HiSeq 1500. TCRdb reworked the public reads: Q25 trimming with fastp, MiXCR clone assembly, productive beta chains retained. CDR3 protein duplicates are merged, each entry listing the most common genes and DNA. The sample yields about 890,000 distinct CDR3 sequences; roughly 30% were counted once. 13% of the sample is held by the ten biggest clonotypes. These receptors lack a known antigen. The specimen was cultured CD8+ T cells from PBMCs, collected from culture after CMV antigen stimulation. The receptors were sampled from a human donor in good health (CMV status not recorded). Some clones in this sample may be carry-over from other donors' samples.

Only a few counts were recorded for this clonotype. The rearrangement links TRBV10-2 to TRBJ1-5; D call uncertain. This CDR3 contains 18 residues. With 3 bases removed from V and 0 bases from J, the gap between germline ends came to 18 bases. Looked up from germline, CDR1 is WSHSY and CDR2 is SAAADI. Here the CDR3 DNA reads TGCGCCAGCAGTGATACCTCTTTGTTCGGCCATAGCAATCAGCCCCAGCATTTT. Its translation: CASSDTSLFGHSNQPQHF.

This clonotype has a handful of counts. This chain links TRBV7-9 with TRBJ2-2; 8 nucleotides agree with TRBD1. This CDR3 is 15 amino acids long. The germline V gene encodes CDR1 SEHNR and CDR2 FQNEAQ (reference sequence). V was pared by 3 bases and J by 1 base, with 1 base of the junction left unmatched. CDR3 sequence reads: CASSFDRGNTGELFF. The CDR3 DNA reads TGTGCCAGCAGCTTTGACAGGGGGAACACCGGGGAGCTGTTTTTT.

This clonotype was picked up many times. This chain uses TRBV7-9 with TRBJ2-3, with a tentative D call TRBD2 (5 bases). Germline CDR1 reads SEHNR; CDR2 reads FQNEAQ (reference sequence). V gave up 8 bases and J gave up 2 bases, with 14 bases separating them. This CDR3 contains 14 residues. DNA for the CDR3: TGTGCCAGCTCCCCACCGGACTTCACAGATACGCAGTATTTT. Translated: CASSPPDFTDTQYF.

The J gene is TRBJ2-1, the V gene TRBV19; D is undetermined. This CDR3 comprises 15 residues. The germline CDR1 and CDR2 sequences are LNHDA and SQIVND (reference sequence). V gave up 5 bases and J gave up 2 bases, with 13 bases separating them. The CDR3 bases are TGTGCCAGTAGTGTGACCAGTTTTGCCTACAATGAGCAGTTCTTC. Residues: CASSVTSFAYNEQFF.

J is TRBJ2-7 and V is TRBV15; the D is unclear. Per the germline V gene, CDR1 is LNHNV and CDR2 is YYDKDF (reference sequence). V was shortened by 4 bases and J by 11 bases, with 15 bases between the two germline ends. This CDR3 region has 12 residues. CDR3 sequence: CATSTETRQEYF. DNA of the CDR3: TGTGCCACCAGCACGGAGACTCGGCAGGAGTACTTC.

There are many counts of this clonotype. The chain joins TRBV7-3 to TRBJ2-2, with 8 nucleotides matching TRBD1. Germline V gene lookup returns CDR1 SGHTA and CDR2 FQGTGA. The J segment lost 0 bases and the V segment lost 6 bases, leaving 9 bases of the junction unmatched. CDR3 length equals 17 residues. The CDR3 spells CASSLLGQGANTGELFF. CDR3 in DNA: TGTGCCAGCAGTTTGTTAGGACAGGGCGCGAACACCGGGGAGCTGTTTTTT.

This clonotype was seen a few times. This CDR3 is CASSIPAGANVLTF. CDR3 nucleotide sequence: TGTGCCAGTAGTATCCCTGCTGGGGCCAACGTCCTGACTTTC. This rearrangement joins TRBV19 to TRBJ2-6; D is ambiguous. The V and J ends lost 3 bases and 2 bases respectively, with 5 bases between them. Per germline, CDR1 LNHDA and CDR2 SQIVND (reference sequence). The CDR3 sequence is 14 residues long.

CDR3 DNA: TGTGCCAGCTATATTACCGGGACAGGGTTTTCTGAAGCTTTCTTT. Protein: CASYITGTGFSEAFF. The chain couples TRBV27 to TRBJ1-1, with 9 bases fitting TRBD1. Germline V lookup: CDR1 MNHEY, CDR2 SMNVEV (reference sequence). Trimming cost V 8 bases and J 6 bases; bases outside gene matches: 13. CDR3 length: 15 amino acids.

To note about this clonotype: Lacking the conserved final phenylalanine or tryptophan, this CDR3 likely reflects a read error. The chain couples TRBV6-6 to TRBJ1-6; D ambiguous. The germline V and J ends were trimmed by 7 bases and 0 bases, with 16 bases remaining between them. The CDR3 is 17 residues long. The V gene's germline CDR1 is MNHNY and CDR2 SVGAGI (reference sequence). CDR3 loop: CASTTYRGSSYNSPLHL. The CDR3 DNA reads as TGTGCCAGCACCACCTACCGCGGGAGCTCCTATAATTCACCCCTCCACTTA.